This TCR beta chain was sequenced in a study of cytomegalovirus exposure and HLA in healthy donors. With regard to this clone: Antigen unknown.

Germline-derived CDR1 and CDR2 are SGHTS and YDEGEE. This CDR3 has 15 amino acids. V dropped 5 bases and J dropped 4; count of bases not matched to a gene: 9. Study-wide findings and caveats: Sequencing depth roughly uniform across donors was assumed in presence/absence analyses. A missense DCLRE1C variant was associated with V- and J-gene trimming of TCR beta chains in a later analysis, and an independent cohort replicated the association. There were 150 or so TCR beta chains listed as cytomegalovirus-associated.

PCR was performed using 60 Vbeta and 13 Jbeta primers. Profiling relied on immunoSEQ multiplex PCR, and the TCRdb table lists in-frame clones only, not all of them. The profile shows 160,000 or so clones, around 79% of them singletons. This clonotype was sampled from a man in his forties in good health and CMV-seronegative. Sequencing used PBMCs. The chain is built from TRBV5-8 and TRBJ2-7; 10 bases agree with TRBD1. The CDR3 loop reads CASRDAGTGVYEQYF. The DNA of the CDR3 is TGTGCCAGCAGAGATGCCGGGACAGGGGTATACGAGCAGTACTTC.